Listed here are 5 T cell receptor beta chains from one sample, sequenced in a study of CD8+CD57+ T cells in acquired aplastic anemia. CDR3 and TCR beta VDJ profiling relied on a genomic DNA template. TCRdb called the reads again in MiXCR, with one record for every CDR3 protein. The sample has around 150,000 distinct CDR3 sequences; 45% to 50% are singletons. CD8+CD57+ cell expansion, shown by flow cytometry, had occurred in the patients selected for sequencing. Sequencing was done on a sample of sorted CD4+, CD8+, or CD8+CD57+ T cells (not recorded which) from PBMCs. All receptors come from a human donor with aplastic anemia.

There are a few counts of this clonotype. The chain employs TRBV27 and TRBJ2-7, with D perhaps matching TRBD1 (5 bases). The germline V and J ends were trimmed by 6 bases and 1 base, with 13 bases remaining between them. This CDR3 has 14 residues. Looked up from germline, CDR1 is MNHEY and CDR2 is SMNVEV (reference sequence). This chain's CDR3 is CASRALGPSYEQYF. In DNA form, the CDR3 reads TGTGCCAGCAGAGCCTTGGGGCCTTCCTACGAGCAGTACTTC.

This clonotype was seen only once. The V and J genes are TRBV19 and TRBJ2-7, with TRBD1 matching over 8 bases. The V gene's germline CDR1 is LNHDA and CDR2 SQIVND (reference sequence). This CDR3 is 14 amino acids long. Trimming cost V 6 bases and J 6 bases; bases outside gene matches: 10. The CDR3 loop reads CASRLRQGMAEQYF. The CDR3 DNA is TGTGCCAGTAGGCTGCGACAGGGGATGGCCGAGCAGTACTTC.

The chain links TRBV4-3 to TRBJ1-3; D gene unclear. V was pared by 0 bases and J by 2 bases, with 2 bases between. This CDR3 region has 13 residues. The germline V gene has CDR1 LGHNA and CDR2 YSLEER. CDR3 nucleotides: TGCGCCAGCAGCCAAGATACTGGAAACACCATATATTTT. Its translation: CASSQDTGNTIYF.

This clonotype showed up just once. V usage is TRBV2 and J usage is TRBJ1-2; TRBD1 matches 7 bases. The CDR3 has 15 residues. The ends lost 2 bases at V and 2 bases at J; junction bases unmatched: 5. Germline-derived CDR1 and CDR2 are SNHLY and FYNNEI. CDR3 in amino acids: CASSEFGTVNYGYTF. CDR3 in DNA: TGTGCCAGCAGTGAATTCGGGACAGTAAACTATGGCTACACCTTC.

This clonotype was detected many times. This chain links TRBV4-1 with TRBJ2-1; D is unresolved. This CDR3 contains 15 residues. Trimming left V 0 bases short and J 3 bases short, with 9 bases between. CDR1 and CDR2 from the germline V gene are MGHRA and YSYEKL. CDR3 loop: CASSQDLQFYNEQFF. The CDR3 DNA is TGCGCCAGCAGCCAAGATTTACAGTTCTACAATGAGCAGTTCTTC.